This T cell receptor beta chain originates from a study of T cell clonality in common variable immunodeficiency (dated by TCRdb to the mid-2010s). General conclusions and limits of the study: Patient heterogeneity within the CVID cohort put limits on correlating repertoire features with clinical complications. Increased TCRbeta clonality was found in CVID subjects compared with healthy controls (t-test p = 0.018), with the increase being most characteristic of about a third of subjects. Healthy controls shared more TCRbeta clones with each other than CVID subjects shared among themselves (p < 0.0001). Even though DNA input was equal, the average per sample came to roughly 80,000 unique sequences for controls compared with about 31,547 for CVID samples. Fewer deletions and N-nucleotide insertions were reportedly observed in CVID TCRbeta sequences, and highly modified clones with 13 or more V deletions were reportedly absent from CVID TCRbeta sequences. It was noted by the authors that sequencing of the repertoires of T cell subpopulations would be needed to clarify the cause of the increased clonality in CVID.

A word on this clone: Its binding antigen is unknown. The read finishes 3 residues shy of the CDR3 end, and the germline J gene is used to complete it.

The germline V gene encodes CDR1 SEHNR and CDR2 FQNEAQ (reference sequence). The CDR3 sequence holds 12 residues, the cysteine and phenylalanine included. The CDR3 was read in part: 27 bases, with the frame set at base 1. At the junction V is shortened by 6 bases and J by 6 bases, with 11 bases in between. Standard criteria, namely reduction of serum IgG, IgA and/or IgM below the normal range together with specific antibody deficiency, were applied for the diagnosis of CVID. A total of 45 or so subjects (about 15 female and roughly 29 male; age range about 9 to 65 years, mean age around 40) were included in the CVID group. Predominantly Caucasian heritage was noted among both the CVID patients and the healthy controls. At the time of study participation, every CVID subject had been on replacement immunoglobulin therapy for one year or longer. When blood was collected, none of the CVID subjects were ill or on immunomodulatory or immunosuppressive medication. From each donor, 5 to 8 ml of heparinized peripheral whole blood was collected. Genomic DNA from adults with common variable immune deficiency (CVID) and from healthy adult controls was used to sequence TCRbeta CDR3 repertoires. To isolate peripheral blood mononuclear cells, diluted blood was subjected to density centrifugation over Hypaque 1077 or Ficoll-Paque. Genomic DNA was obtained from unsorted mononuclear cells using either Qiagen column purification or a centrifugation-based method.

CVID samples and control samples contributed equivalent amounts of genomic DNA as sequencing input. For every sample, a 60 bp segment covering the rearranged TCRbeta CDR3 region was amplified and then sequenced. The immunoSEQ assay, a bias-corrected multiplex PCR combined with high-throughput sequencing, was used to amplify TCRbeta. The authors' pipeline ran thus. Every unique nucleotide sequence counted as a clone and was annotated with V, D and J genes, copy number and frequency. Sequences were labeled productive if in frame, and non-productive if out of frame or containing stop codons. As previously described, clonality was calculated on the basis of Shannon's entropy. The predicted amino acid sequences of productive clones were used to derive mean CDR3 Kyte-Doolittle hydropathy. Hierarchical clustering of scaled V gene usage was performed with the R hclust function using Manhattan distance and complete linkage. Sharing of clones by CDR3 amino acid sequence was evaluated through resampling of 12 repertoires per group over 100 rounds. Repertoires were searched for more than 55 published EBV-specific and 200 to 300 published CMV-specific TCRbeta sequences. A couple of CVID samples that yielded fewer than 10,000 sequences were excluded from the analysis, so approximately 40 CVID repertoires were retained. The table was pulled from immuneACCESS by TCRdb, which kept in-frame rearrangements only. Such tables lose some clones; where checked, under half of the loss comes from unresolved V genes, and the rest has no known cause. The V and J calls and the clone size are those of that table, but D and trimming were determined from the DNA. There are about 32,000 clones in this sample, and none of them is a singleton. The top ten clonotypes cover approximately 5.4% of the sample.

The sample taken for sequencing was peripheral blood mononuclear cells. The receptor chain draws on TRBV7-9 and TRBJ1-1, with no D gene named confidently. This clonotype was sampled from a human donor with common variable immunodeficiency. CDR3 loop: CASRMSGPEAFF. CDR3 DNA (partial): TGTGCCAGCAGAATGTCTGGGCCTGAA.